The subject of this entry is one T cell receptor beta chain. This sample is drawn from a study of control samples from healthy donors and cancer patients. The V gene end was trimmed by 5 bases and the J gene end by 12 bases; junction bases not matched to a gene: 5. The CDR3 length is 12 residues. CDR1 is SGHVS and CDR2 is FNYEAQ in the germline V gene. This table comes from immunoSEQ multiplex PCR, and its TCRdb copy is limited to in-frame clones, with some not included. This sample has some 7,000 clones, with under 90% found just once. Material: PBMCs. The rearrangement joins TRBV7-6 to TRBJ2-1; 9 bases agree with TRBD2. The sequence derives from a man in his 70s with lung cancer. CDR3: CASSDFSGRQFF. As DNA, the CDR3 is TGTGCCAGCAGCGACTTTAGCGGGAGGCAGTTCTTC.